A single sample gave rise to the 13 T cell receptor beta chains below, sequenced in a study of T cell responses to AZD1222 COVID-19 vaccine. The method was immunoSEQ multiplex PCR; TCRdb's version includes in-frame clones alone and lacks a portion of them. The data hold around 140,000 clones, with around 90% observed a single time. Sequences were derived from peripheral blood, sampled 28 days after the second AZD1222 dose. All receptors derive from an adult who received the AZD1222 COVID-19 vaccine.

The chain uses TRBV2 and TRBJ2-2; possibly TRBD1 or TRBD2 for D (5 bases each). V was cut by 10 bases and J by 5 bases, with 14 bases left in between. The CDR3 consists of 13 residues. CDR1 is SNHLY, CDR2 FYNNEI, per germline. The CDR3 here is CATTGTQTGELFF. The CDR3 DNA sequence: TGTGCCACCACCGGGACCCAGACCGGGGAGCTGTTTTTT.

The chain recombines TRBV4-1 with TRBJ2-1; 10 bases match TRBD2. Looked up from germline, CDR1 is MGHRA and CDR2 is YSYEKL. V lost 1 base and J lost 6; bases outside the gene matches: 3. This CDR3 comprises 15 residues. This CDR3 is CASSQALAGSNEQFF. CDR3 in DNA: TGCGCCAGCAGCCAAGCACTAGCGGGAAGCAATGAGCAGTTCTTC.

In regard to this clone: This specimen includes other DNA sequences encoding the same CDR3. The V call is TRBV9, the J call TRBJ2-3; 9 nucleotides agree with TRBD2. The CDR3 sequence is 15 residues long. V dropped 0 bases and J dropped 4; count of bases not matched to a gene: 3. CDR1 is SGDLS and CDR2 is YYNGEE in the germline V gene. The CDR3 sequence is CASSVGVAGADTQYF. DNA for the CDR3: TGTGCCAGCAGCGTAGGTGTAGCGGGGGCAGATACGCAGTATTTT.

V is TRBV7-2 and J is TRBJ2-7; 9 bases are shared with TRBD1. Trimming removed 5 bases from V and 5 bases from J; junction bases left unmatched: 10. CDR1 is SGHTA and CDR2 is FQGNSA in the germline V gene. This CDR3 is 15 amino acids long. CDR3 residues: CASSPHPTGGNEQYF. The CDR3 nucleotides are TGTGCCAGCAGCCCCCACCCGACAGGGGGGAACGAGCAGTACTTC.

The CDR3 loop reads CASSKRTEYTEAFF. The CDR3 nucleotides are TGTGCCAGCAGCAAACGCACAGAGTACACTGAAGCTTTCTTT. This rearrangement joins TRBV9 to TRBJ1-1; no definite D call. With 4 bases removed from V and 3 bases from J, the gap between germline ends came to 13 bases. Germline assignment: CDR1 SGDLS and CDR2 YYNGEE. The CDR3 is made up of 14 amino acids. Filled out from reference TRBV9 and TRBJ1-1, the complete variable domain reads DSGVTQTPKHLITATGQRVTLRCSPRSGDLSVYWYQQSLDQGLQFLIQYYNGEERAKGNILERFSAQQFPDLHSELNLSSLELGDSALYFCASSKRTEYTEAFFGQGTRLTVV.

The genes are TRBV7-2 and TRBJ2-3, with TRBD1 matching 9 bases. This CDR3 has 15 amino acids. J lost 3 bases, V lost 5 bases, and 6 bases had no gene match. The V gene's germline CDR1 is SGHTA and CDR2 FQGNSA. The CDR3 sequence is CASSPDRGLTDTQYF. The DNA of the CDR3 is TGTGCCAGCAGCCCGGACAGGGGCTTGACAGATACGCAGTATTTT.

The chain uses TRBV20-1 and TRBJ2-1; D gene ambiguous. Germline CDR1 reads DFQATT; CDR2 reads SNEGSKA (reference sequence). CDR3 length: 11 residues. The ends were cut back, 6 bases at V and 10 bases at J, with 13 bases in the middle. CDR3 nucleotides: TGCAGTGCCACGAACCACAGAGAGCAGTTCTTC. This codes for CSATNHREQFF.

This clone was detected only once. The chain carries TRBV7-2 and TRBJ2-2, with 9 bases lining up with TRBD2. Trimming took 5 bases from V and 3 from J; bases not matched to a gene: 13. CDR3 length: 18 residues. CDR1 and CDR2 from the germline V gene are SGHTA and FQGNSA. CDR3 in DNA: TGTGCCAGCAGCCAAGACTTAGCGGGAGCGGTGGACACCGGGGAGCTGTTTTTT. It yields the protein CASSQDLAGAVDTGELFF.

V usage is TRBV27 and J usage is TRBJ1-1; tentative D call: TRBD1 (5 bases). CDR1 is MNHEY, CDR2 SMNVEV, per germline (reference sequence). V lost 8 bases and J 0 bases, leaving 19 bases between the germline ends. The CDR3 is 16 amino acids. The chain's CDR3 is CASSRLRDLMNTEAFF. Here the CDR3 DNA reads TGTGCCAGCTCCCGACTCCGGGACCTCATGAACACTGAAGCTTTCTTT.

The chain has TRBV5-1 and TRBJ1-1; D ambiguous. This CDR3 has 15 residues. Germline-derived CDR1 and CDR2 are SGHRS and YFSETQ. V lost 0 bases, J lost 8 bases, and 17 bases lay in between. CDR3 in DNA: TGCGCCAGCAGCTTGGAAGGTCAAGGAAAATTAGAAGCTTTCTTT. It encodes CASSLEGQGKLEAFF.

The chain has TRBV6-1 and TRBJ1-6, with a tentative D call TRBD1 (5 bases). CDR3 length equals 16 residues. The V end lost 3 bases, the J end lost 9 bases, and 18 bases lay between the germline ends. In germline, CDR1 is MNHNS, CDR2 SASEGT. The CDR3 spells CASSEGLYGGISPLHF. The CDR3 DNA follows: TGTGCCAGCAGTGAGGGTTTGTACGGGGGAATTTCACCCCTCCACTTT.

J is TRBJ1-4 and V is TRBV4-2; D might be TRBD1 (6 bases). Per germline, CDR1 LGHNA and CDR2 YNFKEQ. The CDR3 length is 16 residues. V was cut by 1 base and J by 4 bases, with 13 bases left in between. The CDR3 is CASSQVLGQLNEKLFF. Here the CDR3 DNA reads TGTGCCAGCAGCCAAGTGCTCGGACAGCTTAATGAAAAACTGTTTTTT.

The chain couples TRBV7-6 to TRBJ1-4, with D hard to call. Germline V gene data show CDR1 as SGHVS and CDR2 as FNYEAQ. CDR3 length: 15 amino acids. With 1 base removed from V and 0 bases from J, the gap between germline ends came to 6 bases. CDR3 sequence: CASSLDRTTNEKLFF. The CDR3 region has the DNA TGTGCCAGCAGCTTAGATAGGACAACTAATGAAAAACTGTTTTTT.